The rows below give T cell receptor beta chains drawn from one sample of a study of blood T cell repertoires in COVID-19. The assay was immunoSEQ multiplex PCR, and TCRdb's table has in-frame clones only and misses some. Of roughly 200,000 clones listed, about 87% were seen once; the top ten hold roughly 2.5%. The source material was PBMCs or T cells enriched from blood (not recorded which). The origin of the receptors is a woman aged 25-40 years who had recovered from COVID-19. Both conserved end residues are part of each CDR3. The order of the fields is J gene, D gene, clone size, V gene, CDR3 DNA, CDR3 protein. A D gene is named only where the DNA matches it firmly. The size of a clone is reported for some rows only, either as once, few or many, or as a class for expanded clones.

TRBJ1-2 TRBD1 - TRBV7-7 TGTGCTAGCAGCCCCCTACCGGGACAGGGTTCATATGGCTACACCTTC CASSPLPGQGSYGYTF
TRBJ1-4 TRBD1 - TRBV7-9 TGTGCCAGCAGCCTACCGACAGGGACAACTAATGAAAAACTGTTTTTT CASSLPTGTTNEKLFF
TRBJ1-3 TRBD1 - TRBV7-2 TGTGCCAGCAGCCAATCCTCATTCAGGGGGCTAAACACCATATATTTT CASSQSSFRGLNTIYF
TRBJ1-5 - - TRBV27 TGTGCCAGCAGCCCGGGGGGGCGTTGGAATCAGCCCCAGCATTTT CASSPGGRWNQPQHF
TRBJ1-5 TRBD1 - TRBV5-5 TGTGCCAGCAGCGTGGCCCCTACAGGGGGCTTCAATCAGCCCCAGCATTTT CASSVAPTGGFNQPQHF
TRBJ2-6 - - TRBV12-5 TGTGCTAGTGGTTTGGTACGAGGATCCTCTGGGGCCAACGTCCTGACTTTC CASGLVRGSSGANVLTF
TRBJ2-7 TRBD2 - TRBV5-1 TGCGCCAGCAGCTGGCGGGGGCCTAGCGGGGGAACCCTCTACGAGCAGTACTTC CASSWRGPSGGTLYEQYF
TRBJ1-6 - once TRBV7-9 TGTGCCAGCAGCGTCGACCCCACAGGGCTCGGTATCACCCTCCACTTT CASSVDPTGLGITLHF
TRBJ2-7 TRBD1 - TRBV4-1 TGCGCCAGCAGCCAAGCGACAGGGGCCCTCTACGAGCAGTACTTC CASSQATGALYEQYF
TRBJ2-2 TRBD2 - TRBV3-1/TRBV3-2 TGTGCCACCGGAGGTGGGAGGGCGAACACCGGGGAGCTGTTTTTT CATGGGRANTGELFF
TRBJ1-4 - - TRBV19 TGTGCCAGTCACCTAGGCGTGGAGAGTGAAAAACTGTTTTTT CASHLGVESEKLFF
TRBJ2-5 - - TRBV19 TGTGCCAGTAGTTCTTCACGGACAGGGAGGGCAGTCGAGACCCAGTACTTC CASSSSRTGRAVETQYF